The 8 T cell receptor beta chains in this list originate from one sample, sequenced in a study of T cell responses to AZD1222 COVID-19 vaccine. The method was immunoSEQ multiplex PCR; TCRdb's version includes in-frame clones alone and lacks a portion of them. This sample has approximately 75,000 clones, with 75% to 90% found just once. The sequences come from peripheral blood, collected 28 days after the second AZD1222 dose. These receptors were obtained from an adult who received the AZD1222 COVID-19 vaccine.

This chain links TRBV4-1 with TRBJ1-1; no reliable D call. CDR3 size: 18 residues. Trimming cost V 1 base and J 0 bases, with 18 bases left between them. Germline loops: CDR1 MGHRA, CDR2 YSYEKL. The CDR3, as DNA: TGCGCCAGCAGCCAAGTAGTGGCCGTCCACCGGATGAACACTGAAGCTTTCTTT. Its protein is CASSQVVAVHRMNTEAFF.

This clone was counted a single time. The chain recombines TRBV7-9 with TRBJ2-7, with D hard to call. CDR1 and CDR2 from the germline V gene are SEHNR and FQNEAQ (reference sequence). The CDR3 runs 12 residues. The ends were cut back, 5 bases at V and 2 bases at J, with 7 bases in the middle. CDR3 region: CASSPPPYEQYF. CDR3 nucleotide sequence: TGTGCCAGCAGCCCGCCGCCCTACGAGCAGTACTTC.

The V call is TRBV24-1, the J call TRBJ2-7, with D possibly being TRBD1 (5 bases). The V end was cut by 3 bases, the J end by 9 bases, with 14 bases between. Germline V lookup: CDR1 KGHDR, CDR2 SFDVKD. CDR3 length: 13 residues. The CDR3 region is CATSDGEYRPQYF. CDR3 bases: TGTGCCACCAGTGATGGTGAGTACAGGCCGCAGTACTTC.

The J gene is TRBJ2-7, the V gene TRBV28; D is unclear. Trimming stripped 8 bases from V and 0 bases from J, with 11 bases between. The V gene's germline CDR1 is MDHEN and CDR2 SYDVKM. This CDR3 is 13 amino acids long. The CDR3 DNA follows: TGTGCCAGCCTAGGACCCAGCTCCTACGAGCAGTACTTC. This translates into CASLGPSSYEQYF. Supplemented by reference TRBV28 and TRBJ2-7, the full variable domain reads DVKVTQSSRYLVKRTGEKVFLECVQDMDHENMFWYRQDPGLGLRLIYFSYDVKMKEKGDIPEGYSVSREKKERFSLILESASTNQTSMYLCASLGPSSYEQYFGPGTRLTVT.

This CDR3 is CSAIEAFF. CDR3 bases: TGCAGTGCCATTGAAGCTTTCTTT. The chain has TRBV20-1 and TRBJ1-1; D is uncertain. The CDR3 is 8 residues long. Trimming took 6 bases from V and 7 from J, leaving 3 bases between them. Germline V lookup: CDR1 DFQATT, CDR2 SNEGSKA (reference sequence).

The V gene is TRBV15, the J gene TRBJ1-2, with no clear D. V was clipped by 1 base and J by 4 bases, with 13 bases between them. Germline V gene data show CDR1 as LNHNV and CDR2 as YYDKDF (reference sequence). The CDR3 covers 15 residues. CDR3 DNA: TGTGCCACCAGCAGAGGGACCCGGCAGGCCTATGGCTACACCTTC. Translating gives CATSRGTRQAYGYTF.

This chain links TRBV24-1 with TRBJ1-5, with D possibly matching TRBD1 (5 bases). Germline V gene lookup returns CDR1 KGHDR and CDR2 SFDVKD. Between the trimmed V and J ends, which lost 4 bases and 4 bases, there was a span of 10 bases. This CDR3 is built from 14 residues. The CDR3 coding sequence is TGTGCCACCAGTGACCCGGGGCTAAATCAGCCCCAGCATTTT. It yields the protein CATSDPGLNQPQHF.

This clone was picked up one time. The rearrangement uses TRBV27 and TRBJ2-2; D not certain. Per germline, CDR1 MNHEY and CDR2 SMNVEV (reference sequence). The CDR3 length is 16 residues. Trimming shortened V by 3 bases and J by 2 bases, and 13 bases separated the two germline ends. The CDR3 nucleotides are TGTGCCAGCAGTTTGCCCCCCGGGTCTAACACCGGGGAGCTGTTTTTT. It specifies CASSLPPGSNTGELFF.